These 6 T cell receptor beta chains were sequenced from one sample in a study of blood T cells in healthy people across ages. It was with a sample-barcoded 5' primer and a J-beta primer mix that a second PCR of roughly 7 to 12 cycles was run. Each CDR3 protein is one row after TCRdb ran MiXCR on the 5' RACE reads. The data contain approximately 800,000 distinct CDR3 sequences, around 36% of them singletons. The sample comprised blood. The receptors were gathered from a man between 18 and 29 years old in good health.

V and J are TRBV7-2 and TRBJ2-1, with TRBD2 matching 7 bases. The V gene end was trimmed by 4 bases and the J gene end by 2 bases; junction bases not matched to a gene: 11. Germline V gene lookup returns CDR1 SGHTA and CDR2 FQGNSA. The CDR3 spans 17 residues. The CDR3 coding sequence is TGTGCCAGCAGCTCCCGGGGGAGCGGGGATCCCTACAATGAGCAGTTCTTC. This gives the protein CASSSRGSGDPYNEQFF.

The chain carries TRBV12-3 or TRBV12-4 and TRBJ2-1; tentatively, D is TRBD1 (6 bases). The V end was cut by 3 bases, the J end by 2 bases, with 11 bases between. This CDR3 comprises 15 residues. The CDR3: CASSFLDSTYNEQFF. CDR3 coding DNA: TGTGCCAGCAGTTTTTTGGACAGTACCTACAATGAGCAGTTCTTC.

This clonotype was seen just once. The CDR3 sequence: CASSARTGGYTDTQYF. CDR3 in DNA: TGTGCCAGCAGCGCCAGGACAGGGGGTTACACAGATACGCAGTATTTT. The chain uses TRBV9 and TRBJ2-3; 10 bases map to TRBD1. The germline gives CDR1 SGDLS, CDR2 YYNGEE. With V trimmed by 3 bases and J by 2 bases, 6 bases remained unmatched. This CDR3 spans 16 amino acids.

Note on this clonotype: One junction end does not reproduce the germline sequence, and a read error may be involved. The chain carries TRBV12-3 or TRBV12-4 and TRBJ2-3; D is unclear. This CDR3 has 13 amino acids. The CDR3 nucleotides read TGTGCCAGCAGTCGGATGAGAGCAGATGCGCAGTATTTT. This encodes CASSRMRADAQYF.

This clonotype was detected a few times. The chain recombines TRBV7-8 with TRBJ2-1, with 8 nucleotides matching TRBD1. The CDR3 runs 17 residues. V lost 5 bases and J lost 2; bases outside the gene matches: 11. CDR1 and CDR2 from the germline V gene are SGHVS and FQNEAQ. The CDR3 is CASSPGLGTGPYNEQFF. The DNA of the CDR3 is TGTGCCAGCAGCCCCGGGTTAGGGACAGGTCCCTACAATGAGCAGTTCTTC.

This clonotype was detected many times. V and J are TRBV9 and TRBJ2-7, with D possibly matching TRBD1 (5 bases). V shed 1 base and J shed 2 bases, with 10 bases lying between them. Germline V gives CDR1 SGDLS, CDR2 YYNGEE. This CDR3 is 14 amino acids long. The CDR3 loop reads CASSVRQGPYEQYF. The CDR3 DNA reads TGTGCCAGCAGCGTAAGGCAGGGCCCCTACGAGCAGTACTTC.